The T cell receptor (beta chain) under discussion was sequenced for a study of cytomegalovirus exposure and HLA in healthy donors. As concerns this clone: An end of the junction does not agree with germline; a read error may underlie this.

The germline CDR1 and CDR2 sequences are WSHSY and SAAADI. The CDR3 runs 13 residues. Only in-frame clones appear in the TCRdb table, and some are missing; sequencing was by immunoSEQ multiplex PCR. The table lists under 150,000 clones, more than 85% of them singletons. The sequence came from a man between 18 and 35 years old in good health and CMV-seropositive. V and J are TRBV10-2 and TRBJ2-7, with TRBD2 identical over 10 bases. Specimen: PBMCs. The CDR3 region has the DNA TGCGCCAGCAGTGGGGGTCTAGCGGGAGACCGCCTATTC. Amino acids: CASSGGLAGDRLF.